This T cell receptor (beta chain) stems from a study of blood T cell repertoires in COVID-19. Background on the study: From T cells, B-cell-depleted T cells, or PBMCs came the material, which was cDNA or gDNA.

Donors in Cohort 3 who had recovered were those with two negative PCRs, healthcare professional clearance, or resolution of their symptoms. Original data processing: Reference gene primer amplification in the assay estimated nucleated cell counts. Libraries were prepared by immunoSEQ multiplex PCR; TCRdb keeps only in-frame clonotypes and omits some of them. Clonal size and the V and J genes are those of that table, whereas D and trimming came from the DNA. The sample holds 300,000 or so clones; around 90% are singletons and the top ten take around 6%. Looked up from germline, CDR1 is SGHTA and CDR2 is FQGNSA. Trimming removed 5 bases at V and 3 bases at J, with 14 bases between. CDR3 size: 15 residues.

Sequencing was performed on PBMCs or T cells enriched from blood (not recorded which). J is TRBJ1-5 and V is TRBV7-2, with D hard to call. This TCR was recovered from a woman in her twenties or thirties who had recovered from COVID-19. CDR3 sequence reads: CASSPLHSPNQPQHF. Here the CDR3 DNA reads TGTGCCAGCAGCCCGCTGCACAGTCCCAATCAGCCCCAGCATTTT.